The rows below give T cell receptor beta chains drawn from one sample of a study of CD8+ T cells in alopecia areata. Clones were sequenced by immunoSEQ multiplex PCR, and TCRdb holds only the in-frame ones, with some missing. In the table there are some 120,000 clones, 45% to 60% of which are singletons. This specimen was CD4+ T cells sorted from blood, taken at week 0. Every receptor here comes from a human donor with alopecia areata. The CDR3 runs from the conserved cysteine through the conserved F or W. A D gene is named only where the DNA matches it firmly. Only some rows state a clone size, as once, few, many or a class for expanded clones.

j_call | d_call | clone_size | v_call | cdr3_nt | cdr3_aa
TRBJ1-4 | TRBD1 | NA | TRBV5-4 | TGTGCCAGCAGCGGACCGGGACAGGGGGCTGAAAAACTGTTTTTT | CASSGPGQGAEKLFF
TRBJ2-3 | NA | NA | TRBV7-9 | TGTGCCAGCAGCAACCCGAGGGGGACCACAGATACGCAGTATTTT | CASSNPRGTTDTQYF
TRBJ2-7 | NA | few | TRBV7-9 | TGTGCCAGCAGCCTTTCCCAGGGAAAGCAGTACTTC | CASSLSQGKQYF
TRBJ1-2 | TRBD1 | NA | TRBV7-2 | TGTGCCAGCAGCTTGAGGGGGCTATATGGCTACACCTTC | CASSLRGLYGYTF
TRBJ2-5 | TRBD1 | NA | TRBV7-3 | TGTGCCAGCAGCCCTGGGGGACAGGGGGGTCGAGAGACCCAGTACTTC | CASSPGGQGGRETQYF
TRBJ2-7 | NA | few | TRBV19 | TGTGCCAGTAGTATAGACTACCGCAACTACGAGCAGTACTTC | CASSIDYRNYEQYF
TRBJ1-5 | NA | NA | TRBV6-1 | TGTGCCAGCAGTGATAGTTCAGGGGGCAATCAGCCCCAGCATTTT | CASSDSSGGNQPQHF
TRBJ2-1 | NA | NA | TRBV6-5 | TGTGCCAGTAGGGGACTTCGCTACAATGAGCAGTTCTTC | CASRGLRYNEQFF
TRBJ2-2 | TRBD1 | NA | TRBV29-1 | TGCAGCGTGGAGTTGACAGGGGGCGCGATTCGAACCGGGGAGCTGTTTTTT | CSVELTGGAIRTGELFF
TRBJ1-5 | TRBD1 | few | TRBV23-1 | TGCGCCAGCAGTCTAAAACAGGGGGCGCGGAGACAGCCCCAGCATTTT | CASSLKQGARRQPQHF
TRBJ1-1 | TRBD1 | NA | TRBV7-8 | TGTGCCAGCAGCTTAGTCAGGACAGGGGCTACTGAAGCTTTCTTT | CASSLVRTGATEAFF
TRBJ1-1 | TRBD1 | few | TRBV30 | TGTGCCTGGAAGGGGGACAGGGGGGACGGTGAAGCTTTCTTT | CAWKGDRGDGEAFF
TRBJ2-5 | TRBD1 | NA | TRBV5-6 | TGTGCCAGCAGCTTAACTGGCAGGGGGTTTTTAGAGACCCAGTACTTC | CASSLTGRGFLETQYF
TRBJ2-5 | NA | NA | TRBV7-7 | TGTGCCAGCAGCCTCGGACAGAACCAAGAGACCCAGTACTTC | CASSLGQNQETQYF
TRBJ2-3 | TRBD2 | NA | TRBV5-1 | TGCGCCAGCAGCCCAACTAGCGGCACATATACGCAGTATTTT | CASSPTSGTYTQYF
TRBJ1-2 | TRBD1 | NA | TRBV7-2 | TGTGCCAGCAGCCCCCGGGACTGGGACAGACTCCATGGCTACACCTTC | CASSPRDWDRLHGYTF
TRBJ1-5 | TRBD1 | NA | TRBV28 | TGTGCCAGCAAAACAGGGGGCAATCAGCCCCAGCATTTT | CASKTGGNQPQHF
TRBJ1-2 | NA | NA | TRBV2 | TGTGCCAGCAGTGAATTGGACAGAGCTAACTATGGCTACACCTTC | CASSELDRANYGYTF
TRBJ1-2 | NA | NA | TRBV7-9 | TGTGCCAGCAGCTTAGCAGGGGGAGAATATGGCTACACCTTC | CASSLAGGEYGYTF
TRBJ2-1 | NA | once | TRBV6-6 | TGTGCCAGCCGGTTAAGAAGGTACAATGAGCAGTTCTTC | CASRLRRYNEQFF
TRBJ2-5 | TRBD2 | NA | TRBV7-9 | TGTGCCAGCAGCTTCGGACTAGCGGGGGGTGGCGGGACCCAGTACTTC | CASSFGLAGGGGTQYF
TRBJ2-5 | NA | NA | TRBV5-1 | TGCGCCAGCAGCTTGGCCTTCGGACCCAAGGAGACCCAGTACTTC | CASSLAFGPKETQYF
TRBJ2-3 | TRBD2 | NA | TRBV7-2 | TGTGCCAGCAGCATCACTAGCGCGGGGGGTGTCGATACGCAGTATTTT | CASSITSAGGVDTQYF
TRBJ1-5 | NA | NA | TRBV4-2 | TGTGCCAGCAGCCAAGACGATCAGCCCCAGCATTTT | CASSQDDQPQHF
TRBJ2-3 | NA | few | TRBV7-9 | TGTGCCAGCGGCCAAAAACTCGGGGGGCCTAGCGATACGCAGTATTTT | CASGQKLGGPSDTQYF
TRBJ2-1 | NA | NA | TRBV27 | TGTGCCAGCAGGAGGGGGGAATCCCATGAGCAGTTCTTC | CASRRGESHEQFF
TRBJ1-2 | NA | once | TRBV13 | TGTGCCAGCAGCTTAGGACAGGCTAACTATGGCTACACCTTC | CASSLGQANYGYTF
TRBJ1-6 | NA | NA | TRBV7-2 | TGTGCCAGCAGCTTAGTGGCAGGGTCCTATAATTCACCCCTCCACTTT | CASSLVAGSYNSPLHF
TRBJ2-5 | NA | NA | TRBV2 | TGTGCCAGCAGTGTCGGCGGGCGGGAGACCCAGTACTTC | CASSVGGRETQYF
TRBJ2-2 | TRBD2 | NA | TRBV27 | TGTGCCAGCAGTTTCGCCGGGACTAGAGCCACCGGGGAGCTGTTTTTT | CASSFAGTRATGELFF
TRBJ1-4 | TRBD1 | NA | TRBV27 | TGTGCCAGCAGCAGGGAAGGGGGCCTTGAAAAACTGTTTTTT | CASSREGGLEKLFF
TRBJ1-1 | TRBD1 | NA | TRBV25-1 | TGTGCCAGCAGCGAACAGGGGAGGAACACTGAAGCTTTCTTT | CASSEQGRNTEAFF
TRBJ2-3 | TRBD1 | NA | TRBV4-1 | TGCGCCAGCAGCCAAGAGGGACAGAACACAGATACGCAGTATTTT | CASSQEGQNTDTQYF
TRBJ1-6 | NA | NA | TRBV19 | TGTGCCAGTAATCGGGGGTGGGAATCACCCCTCCACTTT | CASNRGWESPLHF
TRBJ1-1 | NA | few | TRBV7-2 | TGTGCCAGCAGCCATGACGGTGGGGGAACTGAAGCTTTCTTT | CASSHDGGGTEAFF
TRBJ2-7 | NA | NA | TRBV11-2 | TGTGCCAGCAGCTTATCGGGCTACGAGCAGTACTTC | CASSLSGYEQYF
TRBJ1-2 | NA | NA | TRBV5-1 | TGCGCCAGCAGCTTGTCCGCGGCAGGGAACTATGGCTACACCTTC | CASSLSAAGNYGYTF
TRBJ2-3 | NA | few | TRBV5-1 | TGCGCCAGCAGCTTGGTTGGGGCAGCCGATAGCACAGATACGCAGTATTTT | CASSLVGAADSTDTQYF
TRBJ1-4 | TRBD1 | NA | TRBV7-8 | TGTGCCAGCAGCTTGCTAACTGGGACAGTTGAGAGAGAAAAACTGTTTTTT | CASSLLTGTVEREKLFF
TRBJ2-5 | NA | NA | TRBV5-1 | TGCGCCAGCAGCTTGTCAGAAGAGGGGACCCAGTACTTC | CASSLSEEGTQYF
TRBJ2-3 | NA | NA | TRBV7-8 | TGTGCCAGCAGCTTATTGGAGGGAGATACGCAGTATTTT | CASSLLEGDTQYF
TRBJ2-5 | NA | NA | TRBV15 | TGTGCCACCAGCACTTGGGACGGGGAGACCCAGTACTTC | CATSTWDGETQYF
TRBJ2-5 | NA | NA | TRBV7-3 | TGTGCCAGCAGCCGGGAGAGAGAAGAGACCCAGTACTTC | CASSREREETQYF
TRBJ2-6 | NA | NA | TRBV2 | TGTGCCAGCAGTCAAGACAGCTCTGGGGCCAACGTCCTGACTTTC | CASSQDSSGANVLTF
TRBJ2-3 | NA | few | TRBV29-1 | TGCAGCGTAGGACCTGCCGCAGATACGCAGTATTTT | CSVGPAADTQYF
TRBJ1-2 | TRBD1 | NA | TRBV5-1 | TGCGCCAGCAGCCCATCGACAGGGAAGTCGAACTATGGCTACACCTTC | CASSPSTGKSNYGYTF
TRBJ2-7 | NA | NA | TRBV29-1 | TGCAGCGTAGCCATCGGCAGGGGCGACGAGCAGTACTTC | CSVAIGRGDEQYF
TRBJ2-3 | TRBD2 | NA | TRBV5-6 | TGTGCCAGCAGCTTAGTACTAGCGGACTCTAGCACAGATACGCAGTATTTT | CASSLVLADSSTDTQYF
TRBJ2-3 | TRBD1 | few | TRBV7-2 | TGTGCCAGCAGCTCGGACAGGGCTTTCTCAGCGGTAGATACGCAGTATTTT | CASSSDRAFSAVDTQYF
TRBJ2-3 | TRBD2 | NA | TRBV5-4 | TGTGCCAGCAGCTCCCGGACTAGCGGGAACCCAGATACGCAGTATTTT | CASSSRTSGNPDTQYF
TRBJ2-7 | NA | NA | TRBV7-9 | TGTGCCAGCACCCAATCGTCCGCCTACGAGCAGTACTTC | CASTQSSAYEQYF
TRBJ2-1 | TRBD1 | NA | TRBV29-1 | TGCAGCTCTGACTCGGGACAGGGGCCCTGGGGTGAGCAGTTCTTC | CSSDSGQGPWGEQFF
TRBJ2-7 | TRBD1 | NA | TRBV13 | TGTGCCAGCAGCGTACCTACGACAGGGGGTATGAACGAGCAGTACTTC | CASSVPTTGGMNEQYF
TRBJ1-4 | NA | once | TRBV5-1 | TGCGCCAGCAGTTTGGACAGCAATGAAAAACTGTTTTTT | CASSLDSNEKLFF
TRBJ2-7 | NA | NA | TRBV2 | TGTGCCAGCGAATTGGCAGGATCCTACGAGCAGTACTTC | CASELAGSYEQYF
TRBJ2-1 | TRBD1 | NA | TRBV7-2 | TGTGCCAGCAGCACCCGACAGGGAAACAATGAGCAGTTCTTC | CASSTRQGNNEQFF
TRBJ2-3 | TRBD2 | NA | TRBV2 | TGTGCCAGCAACCGTGCGGGGGGCACAGATACGCAGTATTTT | CASNRAGGTDTQYF
TRBJ1-5 | NA | few | TRBV30 | TGTGCCTGGAGTGACAGCCTAGGTCAGCCCCAGCATTTT | CAWSDSLGQPQHF
TRBJ2-1 | TRBD1 | NA | TRBV11-1 | TGTGCCAGCAGCTTAGCGCTGGCGACAGGGAGTGAGCAGTTCTTC | CASSLALATGSEQFF